These 12 T cell receptor beta chains originate from one sample sequenced in a study of blood T cell repertoires in COVID-19. TCRdb keeps only in-frame clones here, not all; method: immunoSEQ multiplex PCR. The sample lists 90,000 to 150,000 clones, about 86% occurring once. Sequencing was done on a sample of peripheral blood. Receptor source: a woman aged 45-60 years with active or convalescent COVID-19.

The CDR3 region is CASSLDSLNTEAFF. In DNA, the CDR3 is TGTGCCAGCAGCTTAGATTCTCTGAACACTGAAGCTTTCTTT. The gene calls are TRBV11-3 and TRBJ1-1, with no clear D. The CDR3 sequence is 14 residues long. Germline V gene data show CDR1 as SGHNT and CDR2 as YENEEA. Trimming took off 0 bases at V and 0 bases at J, with 5 bases between the two ends. The full variable domain, rest sourced from reference TRBV11-3 and TRBJ1-1, is EAGVVQSPRYKIIEKKQPVAFWCNPISGHNTLYWYLQNLGQGPELLIRYENEEAVDDSQLPKDRFSAERLKGVDSTLKIQPAELGDSAVYLCASSLDSLNTEAFFGQGTRLTVV.

This clone was observed a single time. The CDR3 here is CSVVLAGGPGDTQYF. CDR3 coding DNA: TGCAGCGTAGTACTAGCGGGAGGGCCGGGGGATACGCAGTATTTT. The rearrangement joins TRBV29-1 to TRBJ2-3, with 13 bases identical to TRBD2. From germline, CDR1 is SQVTM and CDR2 ANQGSEA. J lost 6 bases, V lost 6 bases, and 9 bases had no gene match. CDR3 length: 15 amino acids.

The V call is TRBV7-6, the J call TRBJ2-5, with TRBD1 matching 10 bases. The CDR3 loop spans 14 amino acids. V lost 7 bases, J lost 2 bases, and 4 bases stayed unmatched. Germline CDR1 and CDR2: SGHVS and FNYEAQ. In nucleotides, the CDR3 is TGTGCCAGCACCGACAGGGGGCAACAAGAGACCCAGTACTTC. Amino acid sequence: CASTDRGQQETQYF.

J is TRBJ2-1 and V is TRBV21-1; TRBD2, the D gene given by the table, was not confirmed from the DNA. TRBV21-1 is assigned pseudogene status. This CDR3 spans 20 amino acids. CDR3: CASSTRDLFPLTTSGGGTFF. As DNA, the CDR3 is TGTGCCAGCAGCACCAGGGACCTCTTCCCCTTGACAACTAGCGGGGGGGGTACATTCTTC.

The chain is built from TRBV6-5 and TRBJ2-1; tentatively, D is TRBD2 (6 bases). The CDR3 loop spans 12 amino acids. Germline lookup yields CDR1 MNHEY and CDR2 SVGAGI. V was shortened by 7 bases and J by 9 bases, with 13 bases between the two germline ends. CDR3 sequence (DNA): TGTGCCAGCATTAGCGGTTGGAGTGAGCAGTTCTTC. Its protein is CASISGWSEQFF.

The chain uses TRBV4-1 and TRBJ1-1; a weak D match, TRBD1 (6 bases). Germline V gene sequence: CDR1 MGHRA, CDR2 YSYEKL. This CDR3 spans 16 amino acids. V lost 0 bases to trimming and J lost 6 bases, with 17 bases between them. The CDR3 nucleotides read TGCGCCAGCAGCCAAGATATCGTTGCAGGGGTACCTGAAGCTTTCTTT. It is translated as CASSQDIVAGVPEAFF.

The chain has TRBV5-1 and TRBJ1-2, with 8 bases that match TRBD1. CDR3 size: 14 residues. Germline CDR1 is SGHRS and CDR2 is YFSETQ. The V gene end was trimmed by 4 bases and the J gene end by 8 bases; junction bases not matched to a gene: 10. The DNA for the CDR3 is TGCGCCAGCAGCGACCAGGACAGGGTGGGAGGCTACACCTTC. It translates to CASSDQDRVGGYTF.

The rearrangement uses TRBV5-1 and TRBJ2-3; the match to TRBD2 covers 8 bases. This CDR3 is built from 16 residues. V lost 3 bases to trimming and J lost 2 bases; unmatched junction nucleotides: 8. The germline CDR1 and CDR2 sequences are SGHRS and YFSETQ. The CDR3 nucleotides read TGCGCCAGCAGCTCCTTTAGCGGGGTGATCACAGATACGCAGTATTTT. It specifies CASSSFSGVITDTQYF.

The chain has TRBV14 and TRBJ2-1; D ambiguous. Germline V gives CDR1 SGHDN, CDR2 FVKESK. Trimming pared 2 bases from V and 6 bases from J, leaving 5 bases between. CDR3 size: 12 residues. The CDR3 DNA reads TGTGCCAGCAGCCAAAGCCGCAATGAGCAGTTCTTC. This codes for CASSQSRNEQFF.

This chain joins TRBV7-9 and TRBJ2-5, with D possibly being TRBD1 (5 bases). V lost 1 base, J lost 4 bases, and 16 bases lay in between. The CDR3 totals 16 residues. CDR1 is SEHNR, CDR2 FQNEAQ, per germline (reference sequence). The CDR3 is CASSLGNQGSGETQYF. Here the CDR3 DNA reads TGTGCCAGCAGCTTAGGAAATCAGGGCTCCGGAGAGACCCAGTACTTC.

This clone was seen a handful of times. The rearrangement links TRBV2 to TRBJ1-2, with no clear D. CDR1 and CDR2 from the germline V gene are SNHLY and FYNNEI. V lost 3 bases to trimming and J lost 6 bases, with 23 bases between them. CDR3 length equals 17 residues. The CDR3 sequence is CASSDRGRWHEGNGYTF. CDR3 coding DNA: TGTGCCAGCAGTGACCGCGGACGATGGCATGAGGGAAATGGCTACACCTTC.

This chain joins TRBV4-1 and TRBJ1-2; TRBD1 is a possible D gene (6 bases). The germline CDR1 and CDR2 sequences are MGHRA and YSYEKL. The V gene lost 1 base and the J gene lost 1 base, with 10 bases spanning the gap. This CDR3 spans 15 amino acids. In nucleotides, the CDR3 is TGCGCCAGCAGCCAAGCGGACAGCATTAACTATGGCTACACCTTC. It specifies CASSQADSINYGYTF.